This TCR beta chain was profiled in a study of response to subunit inactivated influenza vaccine. This clonotype was seen more than once but under ten times. Its antigen is unknown. The CDR3 runs to 12 residues. Germline V gene lookup returns CDR1 DFQATT and CDR2 SNEGSKA (reference sequence). V lost 4 bases, J lost 2 bases, and 8 bases lay in between. TCRdb re-called the RT-PCR reads with MiXCR, one entry per CDR3 protein. The sample includes about 540,000 distinct CDR3 sequences, roughly 15% of them seen just once. Study conclusions and caveats: Authors suggested few new T cells are recruited by each seasonal influenza vaccination.

The chain recombines TRBV20-1 with TRBJ1-2; TRBD1 is a possible D gene (5 bases). The sample was PBMCs from blood, taken 11 to 12 days after vaccination. The receptor's source is a man aged 50 to 59 who received an inactivated influenza vaccine. CDR3: CSAIDSNYGYTF. Here the CDR3 DNA reads TGCAGTGCTATTGACAGCAACTATGGCTACACCTTC.